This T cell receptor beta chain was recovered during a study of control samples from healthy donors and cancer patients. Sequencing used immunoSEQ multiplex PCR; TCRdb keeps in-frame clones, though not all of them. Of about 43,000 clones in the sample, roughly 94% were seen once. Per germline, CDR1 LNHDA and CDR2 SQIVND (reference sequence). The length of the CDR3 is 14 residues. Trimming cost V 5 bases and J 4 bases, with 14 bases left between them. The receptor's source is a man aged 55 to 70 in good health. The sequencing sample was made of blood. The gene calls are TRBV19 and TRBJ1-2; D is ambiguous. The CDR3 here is CASSQTGGGYGYTF. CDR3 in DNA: TGTGCCAGTAGTCAGACGGGAGGCGGCTATGGCTACACCTTC.